Below, 27 T cell receptor beta chains from the same sample are listed, as sequenced in a study of blood T cell repertoires in COVID-19. TCRdb's copy holds only in-frame clones and misses some; the assay was immunoSEQ multiplex PCR. Of approximately 470,000 clones listed, around 90% are singletons. The sequenced sample was PBMCs or T cells enriched from blood (not recorded which). The receptors come from a woman aged 18-35 years who had recovered from COVID-19.

The chain carries TRBV27 and TRBJ1-1; possible D gene TRBD1, 5 bases. The CDR3 is made up of 16 amino acids. The V end lost 0 bases, the J end lost 4 bases, and 15 bases lay between the germline ends. The germline CDR1 and CDR2 sequences are MNHEY and SMNVEV (reference sequence). The CDR3 protein is CASSLSIDSRGTEAFF. The CDR3 nucleotides read TGTGCCAGCAGTTTATCGATCGACAGCCGCGGCACTGAAGCTTTCTTT.

V usage is TRBV6-5 and J usage is TRBJ1-3, with a weak D call TRBD1 (5 bases). Germline CDR1 reads MNHEY; CDR2 reads SVGAGI. The CDR3 sequence is 12 residues long. Between the trimmed V and J ends, which lost 6 bases and 8 bases, there was a span of 11 bases. CDR3: CASSVSRDTIYF. The CDR3, as DNA: TGTGCCAGCAGCGTCTCCAGGGACACCATATATTTT.

This clone was detected only a few times. DNA of the CDR3: TGTGCCAGCAGCTTCAGGAAGGACACTGAAGCTTTCTTT. It yields the protein CASSFRKDTEAFF. The chain is built from TRBV3-1 (or the pseudogene TRBV3-2) and TRBJ1-1; D ambiguous. CDR3 length: 13 amino acids. V lost 5 bases to trimming and J lost 3 bases, with 10 bases between them. Per the germline V gene, CDR1 is LGHDT and CDR2 is YNNKEL (reference sequence).

The rearrangement links TRBV19 to TRBJ1-2; TRBD1 agrees at 11 bases. The germline CDR1 and CDR2 sequences are LNHDA and SQIVND (reference sequence). CDR3 length: 17 amino acids. V was pared by 3 bases and J by 2 bases, with 8 bases of the junction left unmatched. The CDR3 loop reads CASSMSLGQGVNYGYTF. The CDR3 DNA reads as TGTGCCAGTAGTATGAGCTTGGGACAGGGGGTCAACTATGGCTACACCTTC.

The V call is TRBV9, the J call TRBJ1-4, with no clear D. Germline CDR1 and CDR2: SGDLS and YYNGEE. The length of the CDR3 is 13 residues. V was pared by 3 bases and J by 10 bases, with 13 bases between. CDR3 sequence reads: CASSDGVSGKLFF. For the CDR3, the DNA is TGTGCCAGCAGCGATGGGGTAAGCGGAAAACTGTTTTTT.

This clone was found once. The gene calls are TRBV18 and TRBJ1-1; TRBD1 matches at 9 bases. This CDR3 is 13 amino acids long. The ends lost 3 bases at V and 6 bases at J; junction bases unmatched: 2. The germline V gene encodes CDR1 KGHSH and CDR2 LQKENI. The CDR3 nucleotides read TGTGCCAGCTCACCCGGGACAGGGTCTGAAGCTTTCTTT. This codes for CASSPGTGSEAFF.

V and J are TRBV7-9 and TRBJ2-7, with TRBD1 matching over 10 bases. Germline V CDR1 and CDR2: SEHNR, FQNEAQ (reference sequence). Trimming removed 5 bases from V and 6 bases from J; junction bases left unmatched: 13. This CDR3 is 16 amino acids long. The CDR3 here is CASSPADRGEWGEQYF. The CDR3 DNA reads TGTGCCAGCAGCCCAGCGGACAGGGGGGAATGGGGCGAGCAGTACTTC.

The V call is TRBV12-3 or TRBV12-4, the J call TRBJ1-2; no reliable D call. V shed 3 bases and J shed 2 bases, with 4 bases lying between them. There are 12 residues in the CDR3. Written as DNA, the CDR3 is TGTGCCAGCAGTTTTATGAACTATGGCTACACCTTC. Translation: CASSFMNYGYTF.

This clone was found a few times. The genes are TRBV5-1 and TRBJ2-7; possible D gene TRBD1, 5 bases. The V end lost 0 bases, the J end lost 2 bases, and 12 bases lay between the germline ends. CDR1 is SGHRS, CDR2 YFSETQ, per germline. The CDR3 has 15 amino acids. The CDR3 DNA sequence: TGCGCCAGCAGCTTGGCCCCAGGGTCCACCTACGAGCAGTACTTC. This sequence encodes CASSLAPGSTYEQYF.

The chain is built from TRBV24-1 and TRBJ2-5; 10 bases line up with TRBD1. This CDR3 has 14 amino acids. Trimming removed 2 bases from V and 5 bases from J; junction bases left unmatched: 1. Looked up from germline, CDR1 is KGHDR and CDR2 is SFDVKD. The CDR3 DNA follows: TGTGCCACCAGTGATTCGGACAGGGGGGAGACCCAGTACTTC. Residues: CATSDSDRGETQYF.

This rearrangement joins TRBV28 to TRBJ1-2, with 10 bases matching TRBD1. This CDR3 has 14 amino acids. The ends lost 5 bases at V and 4 bases at J; junction bases unmatched: 4. The V gene's germline CDR1 is MDHEN and CDR2 SYDVKM. The CDR3 protein is CASSGTGVLYGYTF. The CDR3 bases are TGTGCCAGCAGTGGGACAGGGGTCCTCTATGGCTACACCTTC.

The gene calls are TRBV2 and TRBJ2-5, with TRBD2 matching 15 bases. Germline V gene data show CDR1 as SNHLY and CDR2 as FYNNEI. Trimming at V came to 6 bases and at J to 1 base, leaving 9 bases not matched to a gene. The CDR3 consists of 18 residues. The CDR3 here is CASSPGTSGGIRQETQYF. The DNA of the CDR3 is TGTGCCAGCAGCCCCGGGACTAGCGGGGGGATCCGCCAAGAGACCCAGTACTTC.

This chain connects TRBV9 to TRBJ1-1; 7 nucleotides agree with TRBD1. The CDR3 extends over 17 amino acids. V trimming: 3 bases; J trimming: 0 bases; junction bases outside the gene matches: 11. Per germline, CDR1 SGDLS and CDR2 YYNGEE. The CDR3 nucleotides are TGTGCCAGCAGCGCGCCGACAGGGAATGAAATGAACACTGAAGCTTTCTTT. Its translation is CASSAPTGNEMNTEAFF.

The V and J genes are TRBV2 and TRBJ2-2, with unresolved D. CDR1 SNHLY and CDR2 FYNNEI come from the germline V gene. The CDR3 has 14 residues. Trimming removed 5 bases at V and 0 bases at J, with 7 bases between. The CDR3 loop is CASSSISNTGELFF. The CDR3 nucleotides read TGTGCCAGCAGTTCTATCTCGAACACCGGGGAGCTGTTTTTT. The whole variable domain, remainder taken from reference TRBV2 and TRBJ2-2, is EPEVTQTPSHQVTQMGQEVILRCVPISNHLYFYWYRQILGQKVEFLVSFYNNEISEKSEIFDDQFSVERPDGSNFTLKIRSTKLEDSAMYFCASSSISNTGELFFGEGSRLTVL.

This clone has a single count. This chain's CDR3 is CASKKPSNSPLHF. DNA of the CDR3: TGTGCCAGTAAAAAACCGAGCAATTCACCCCTCCACTTT. This rearrangement joins TRBV19 to TRBJ1-6; D is uncertain. V lost 7 bases to trimming and J lost 7 bases, with 11 bases between them. The CDR3 runs 13 residues. Germline V gene sequence: CDR1 LNHDA, CDR2 SQIVND (reference sequence).

This chain connects TRBV27 to TRBJ1-1, with 10 nucleotides matching TRBD1. CDR3 length equals 16 residues. Unmatched junction bases numbered 5, after V lost 4 bases and J lost 0 bases. Germline loops: CDR1 MNHEY, CDR2 SMNVEV (reference sequence). The CDR3 reads CASSWDRGGLNTEAFF. CDR3 sequence (DNA): TGTGCCAGCAGTTGGGACAGGGGCGGCTTGAACACTGAAGCTTTCTTT.

This sequence joins TRBV2 and TRBJ2-5; D may be TRBD1 (5 bases). Per germline, CDR1 SNHLY and CDR2 FYNNEI. With 6 bases removed from V and 1 base from J, the gap between germline ends came to 9 bases. This CDR3 spans 13 amino acids. CDR3 residues: CASRADTQETQYF. CDR3 bases: TGTGCCAGCAGGGCGGACACCCAAGAGACCCAGTACTTC. Supplemented by reference TRBV2 and TRBJ2-5, the full variable domain reads EPEVTQTPSHQVTQMGQEVILRCVPISNHLYFYWYRQILGQKVEFLVSFYNNEISEKSEIFDDQFSVERPDGSNFTLKIRSTKLEDSAMYFCASRADTQETQYFGPGTRLLVL.

This clone appeared a single time. This chain joins TRBV3-1 (or the pseudogene TRBV3-2) and TRBJ1-4; tentative D call: TRBD1 (5 bases). Germline CDR1 is LGHDT and CDR2 is YNNKEL (reference sequence). With 4 bases removed from V and 8 bases from J, the gap between germline ends came to 26 bases. CDR3 size: 18 residues. This CDR3 reads CASSPGPGGAGYREKLFF. In DNA, the CDR3 is TGTGCCAGCAGCCCGGGCCCGGGAGGGGCAGGCTATAGGGAAAAACTGTTTTTT.

The chain couples TRBV19 to TRBJ2-3; no clear D. Germline-derived CDR1 and CDR2 are LNHDA and SQIVND (reference sequence). V lost 3 bases to trimming and J lost 0 bases, with 10 bases between them. The CDR3 runs to 15 residues. In nucleotides, the CDR3 is TGTGCCAGTAGTATCTATACAGCTAGCACAGATACGCAGTATTTT. Protein sequence: CASSIYTASTDTQYF.

The rearrangement links TRBV9 to TRBJ1-6; TRBD1 matches at 7 bases. J was trimmed by 4 bases and V by 3 bases; bases with no gene match: 7. This CDR3 contains 16 residues. Germline V gene lookup returns CDR1 SGDLS and CDR2 YYNGEE. For the CDR3, the DNA is TGTGCCAGCAGCGCAACAGGGGCAGGGTATAATTCACCCCTCCACTTT. Translating it yields CASSATGAGYNSPLHF.

The chain couples TRBV11-2 to TRBJ2-1, with a possible D match to TRBD1 (6 bases). Between the trimmed V and J ends, which lost 5 bases and 5 bases, there was a span of 16 bases. Germline-derived CDR1 and CDR2 are SGHAT and FQNNGV. This CDR3 contains 15 residues. The CDR3 DNA is TGTGCCAGCAGCGGTCTATTTACAGGGAACAATGAGCAGTTCTTC. This translates into CASSGLFTGNNEQFF.

This chain connects TRBV6-5 to TRBJ2-1, with TRBD2 matching 8 bases. This CDR3 has 16 residues. V was clipped by 4 bases and J by 7 bases; unmatched bases: 12. CDR1 MNHEY and CDR2 SVGAGI come from the germline V gene. CDR3 sequence (DNA): TGTGCCAGCAGTTTAAACGGGGGGGCTCTATCTAATGAGCAGTTCTTC. Amino acid sequence: CASSLNGGALSNEQFF.

The chain has TRBV7-9 and TRBJ1-1, with D tentatively TRBD1 (5 bases). Germline V gene sequence: CDR1 SEHNR, CDR2 FQNEAQ (reference sequence). The length of the CDR3 is 15 residues. V was trimmed by 2 bases and J by 0 bases, leaving 10 bases between them. CDR3 DNA: TGTGCCAGCAGCTTACAGGGTACCATGAACACTGAAGCTTTCTTT. Translated, it gives CASSLQGTMNTEAFF.

The chain couples TRBV5-1 to TRBJ2-3; the match to TRBD1 covers 9 bases. Germline CDR1 reads SGHRS; CDR2 reads YFSETQ. The length of the CDR3 is 17 residues. V shed 0 bases and J 4 bases; nucleotides not matched to a gene: 9. The CDR3 sequence is CASSLGRTGVSADTQYF. The CDR3 DNA follows: TGCGCCAGCAGCTTGGGTAGGACAGGGGTTTCGGCAGATACGCAGTATTTT.

The chain is built from TRBV5-1 and TRBJ1-1; 10 nucleotides align to TRBD1. V was clipped by 5 bases and J by 4 bases; unmatched bases: 5. CDR3 length: 14 amino acids. The germline gives CDR1 SGHRS, CDR2 YFSETQ. The CDR3 loop is CASSTRTGGTEAFF. In DNA, the CDR3 is TGCGCCAGCAGTACAAGGACAGGGGGCACTGAAGCTTTCTTT.

This chain connects TRBV28 to TRBJ2-7, with 7 bases matching TRBD2. Trimming cost V 2 bases and J 5 bases; bases outside gene matches: 6. The CDR3 is 14 amino acids. From germline, CDR1 is MDHEN and CDR2 SYDVKM. The CDR3 here is CASSLGGGGDEQYF. The CDR3 DNA reads TGTGCCAGCAGTTTAGGGGGGGGTGGTGACGAGCAGTACTTC.

The V and J genes are TRBV11-3 and TRBJ1-5; 8 bases fit TRBD1. The CDR3 runs 18 residues. Germline lookup yields CDR1 SGHNT and CDR2 YENEEA. V lost 1 base, J lost 2 bases, and 10 bases stayed unmatched. For the CDR3, the DNA is TGTGCCAGCAGCTTAGTAAGACAGGGGAAGATCGGCAATCAGCCCCAGCATTTT. Protein sequence: CASSLVRQGKIGNQPQHF. The full variable domain, its missing parts supplied by reference TRBV11-3 and TRBJ1-5, is EAGVVQSPRYKIIEKKQPVAFWCNPISGHNTLYWYLQNLGQGPELLIRYENEEAVDDSQLPKDRFSAERLKGVDSTLKIQPAELGDSAVYLCASSLVRQGKIGNQPQHFGDGTRLSIL.